This T cell receptor (beta chain) was found in a study of cytomegalovirus exposure and HLA in healthy donors. Unrecorded immune exposures were likely, despite nominal health at sampling. Use of 60 Vbeta and 13 Jbeta primers characterized the PCR. Produced via immunoSEQ multiplex PCR; TCRdb's table is partial and in-frame only. The table shows about 55,000 clones, with about 82% occurring only once. Findings and limits, study-wide: A later analysis reportedly found fewer N-insertions in an Asian-associated ancestry cluster than the roughly 670-donor mean. It was likely that a cluster of highly shared sequence variants was a sequencing artifact. Researchers reported from a later analysis that most CMV-associated TCR beta chains appeared HLA-restricted.

Details on this clone: Its antigen remains unidentified.

J gave up 9 bases and V 5 bases, and 4 bases lay outside the gene matches. Germline CDR1 GTSNPN, CDR2 SVGIG (reference sequence). The CDR3 spans 11 residues. Sequenced sample: PBMCs. V usage is TRBV30 and J usage is TRBJ2-1; 7 positions match TRBD1. This receptor was taken from a man between 25 and 39 years old in good health and CMV-seronegative. CDR3 sequence (DNA): TGTGCCTGGGGATACAGGGGTGAGCAGTTCTTC. It is translated as CAWGYRGEQFF.